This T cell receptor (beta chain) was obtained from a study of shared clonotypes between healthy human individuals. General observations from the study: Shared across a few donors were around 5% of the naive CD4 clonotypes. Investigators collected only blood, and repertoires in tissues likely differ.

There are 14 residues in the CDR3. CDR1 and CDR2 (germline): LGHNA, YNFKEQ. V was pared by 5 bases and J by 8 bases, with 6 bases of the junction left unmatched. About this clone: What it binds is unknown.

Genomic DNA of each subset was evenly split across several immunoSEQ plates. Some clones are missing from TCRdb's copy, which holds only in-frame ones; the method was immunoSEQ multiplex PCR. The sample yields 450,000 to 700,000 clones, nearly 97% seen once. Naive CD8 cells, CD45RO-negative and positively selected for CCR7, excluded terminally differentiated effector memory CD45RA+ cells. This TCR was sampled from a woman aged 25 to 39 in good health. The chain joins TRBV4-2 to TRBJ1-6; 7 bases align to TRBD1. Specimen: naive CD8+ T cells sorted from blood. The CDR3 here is CASSEDRIDSPLHF. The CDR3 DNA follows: TGTGCCAGCAGCGAGGACAGGATTGATTCACCCCTCCACTTT.